The text below deals with one T cell receptor (beta chain). Its antigen is not known. The entry originates in a study of monozygotic twins with inflammatory bowel disease. The study, taken as a whole, reports: Part of the variability in patient repertoires may have come from differing immunosuppressive treatments.

UMIs with a 6-nucleotide sample barcode were added by template switching. TCRdb re-called the 5' RACE reads, yielding one record per CDR3 amino acid sequence without DNA. Its table lists a few hundred thousand distinct CDR3 sequences. Sequencing was done on a sample of blood. This TCR was recovered from a human donor with ulcerative colitis or Crohn's disease, or a healthy co-twin of an affected twin (not recorded which).

The CDR3 protein is CASRGVKGQGGYEQYF. The chain has TRBV3-1 and TRBJ2-7; the TRBD1 assignment by TCRdb is unverifiable without DNA. The CDR3 runs 16 residues. The V gene's germline CDR1 is LGHDT and CDR2 YNNKEL (reference sequence).